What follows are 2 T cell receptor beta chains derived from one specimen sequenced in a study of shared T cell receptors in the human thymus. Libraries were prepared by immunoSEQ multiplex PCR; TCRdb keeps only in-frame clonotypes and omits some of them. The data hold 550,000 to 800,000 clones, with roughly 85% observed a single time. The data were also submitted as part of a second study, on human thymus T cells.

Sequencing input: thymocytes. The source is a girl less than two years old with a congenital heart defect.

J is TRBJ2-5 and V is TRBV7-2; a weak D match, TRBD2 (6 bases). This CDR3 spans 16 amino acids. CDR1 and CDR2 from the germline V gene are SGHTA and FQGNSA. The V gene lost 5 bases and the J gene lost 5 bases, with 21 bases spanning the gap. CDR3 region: CASSPYSGLPSETQYF. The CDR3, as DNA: TGTGCCAGCAGCCCATACTCGGGACTTCCTTCGGAGACCCAGTACTTC.

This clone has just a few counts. CDR3 sequence (DNA): TGCGCCAGCAGCCAAGGATGGGAGGAGGAATTGAAGCCCCTCCACTTT. It translates to CASSQGWEEELKPLHF. The chain carries TRBV4-1 and TRBJ1-6; D is unclear. The CDR3 covers 16 residues. Trimming shortened V by 1 base and J by 13 bases, and 20 bases separated the two germline ends. Germline values: CDR1 MGHRA, CDR2 YSYEKL.